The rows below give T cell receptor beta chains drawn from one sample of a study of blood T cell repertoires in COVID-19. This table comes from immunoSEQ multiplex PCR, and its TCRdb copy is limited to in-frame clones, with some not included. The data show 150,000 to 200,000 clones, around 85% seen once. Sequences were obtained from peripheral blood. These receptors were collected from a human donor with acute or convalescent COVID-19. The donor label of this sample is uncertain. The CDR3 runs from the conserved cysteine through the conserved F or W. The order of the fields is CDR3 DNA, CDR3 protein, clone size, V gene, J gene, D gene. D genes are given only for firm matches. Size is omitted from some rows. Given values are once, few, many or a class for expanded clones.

TGTGCCAGCAGCCCGGGGGGGACAAGGTATGGCTACACCTTC,CASSPGGTRYGYTF,NA,TRBV7-2,TRBJ1-2,NA
TGTGCCAGTAGTATATTCCAGGGAACGCGCAATCAGCCCCAGCATTTT,CASSIFQGTRNQPQHF,NA,TRBV19,TRBJ1-5,NA
TGCGCCAGCAACAGCGGGGGCAATGAGCAGTTCTTC,CASNSGGNEQFF,NA,TRBV10-2,TRBJ2-1,TRBD2
TGTGCCAGCAGCCTACAGGTACATGGAAACACCATATATTTT,CASSLQVHGNTIYF,NA,TRBV9,TRBJ1-3,NA
TGTGCCAGCAGTTACCAGGGGAATGGCTACACCTTC,CASSYQGNGYTF,NA,TRBV6-2/TRBV6-3,TRBJ1-2,NA
TGTGCCTGGAGGCGGGTAAGAAACACTGAAGCTTTCTTT,CAWRRVRNTEAFF,NA,TRBV30,TRBJ1-1,NA
TGCGCCAGCAGCCAAGATGGGGCGGGGGGGTACAATGAGCAGTTCTTC,CASSQDGAGGYNEQFF,NA,TRBV4-1,TRBJ2-1,TRBD2
TGTGCCAGCACCATTGGGGGGACAGGGAGATTCACTGAAGCTTTCTTT,CASTIGGTGRFTEAFF,NA,TRBV28,TRBJ1-1,TRBD1
TGTGCTAGTGGTTTGGCGGACAGGGGGCCTTGGGGTATCGCAGATACGCAGTATTTT,CASGLADRGPWGIADTQYF,NA,TRBV12-5,TRBJ2-3,TRBD1
TGTGCCAGCAACCTACAGGGGGCCCGATCACCCCTCCACTTT,CASNLQGARSPLHF,NA,TRBV7-2,TRBJ1-6,TRBD1
TGTGCCAGCAGCCACAGGGGTGGGAATCAGCCCCAGCATTTT,CASSHRGGNQPQHF,NA,TRBV5-6,TRBJ1-5,TRBD1
TGTGCCAGTAGTCCCCAGGGGAGACTAGCCAAAAACATTCAGTACTTC,CASSPQGRLAKNIQYF,NA,TRBV19,TRBJ2-4,NA
TGTGCCATCGAAGGTAAACAGGGCAATCAGCCCCAGCATTTT,CAIEGKQGNQPQHF,NA,TRBV6-4,TRBJ1-5,NA
TGTGCCAGCAGCTCCCCGGGACACTTCTACGAGCAGTACTTC,CASSSPGHFYEQYF,NA,TRBV7-9,TRBJ2-7,NA
TGTGCCAGCAGTCACTTACCCCTCTATGGCTACACCTTC,CASSHLPLYGYTF,NA,TRBV3-1/TRBV3-2,TRBJ1-2,NA
TGCGCCAGCAGCTTGGTCCAGGGAGGGAGAATGAGCTCTGGGGCCAACGTCCTGACTTTC,CASSLVQGGRMSSGANVLTF,NA,TRBV5-1,TRBJ2-6,TRBD2
TGTGCCAGCAGCCAAGATCAGGAGACAGACTATGGCTACACCTTC,CASSQDQETDYGYTF,NA,TRBV4-2,TRBJ1-2,NA
TGTGCCAGCAGCTCCCGGACTAGCCGGGATGAGCAGTTCTTC,CASSSRTSRDEQFF,NA,TRBV9,TRBJ2-1,TRBD2
TGTGCCAGCAGTTCCAGACTAGCGTGGCACGAGCAGTACTTC,CASSSRLAWHEQYF,NA,TRBV6-5,TRBJ2-7,TRBD2
TGTGCCAGCACTAATGGGGGGAGAGGAGACCTTGGCTCACCCCTCCACTTT,CASTNGGRGDLGSPLHF,NA,TRBV5-4,TRBJ1-6,NA
TGTGCCTGGGGCAGGGGCGCGGGCAATCAGCCCCAGCATTTT,CAWGRGAGNQPQHF,NA,TRBV30,TRBJ1-5,NA
TGCGCCAGCAGCTATGGACAGGGAGGGACTGAAGCTTTCTTT,CASSYGQGGTEAFF,few,TRBV5-1,TRBJ1-1,TRBD1
TGTGCCAGTAGTCCCGCCAGGGGTCTAAAGGAAAAACTGTTTTTT,CASSPARGLKEKLFF,NA,TRBV19,TRBJ1-4,NA
TGTGCCAGCAGTGACGGGAACTACGAGCAGTACTTC,CASSDGNYEQYF,NA,TRBV6-1,TRBJ2-7,NA
TGCGCCAGCAGCAGGGGTTGGGGTATGAACACTGAAGCTTTCTTT,CASSRGWGMNTEAFF,NA,TRBV5-1,TRBJ1-1,NA
TGTGCCAGCAGTTTTACCGGGACAAAGAACACTGAAGCTTTCTTT,CASSFTGTKNTEAFF,NA,TRBV7-3,TRBJ1-1,NA
TGTGCCAGCAGTGGACAGGCTAATCAGCCCCAGCATTTT,CASSGQANQPQHF,few,TRBV11-2,TRBJ1-5,TRBD1
TGTGCCAGCACTGGGACAGGGGGCATTGAAAAACTGTTTTTT,CASTGTGGIEKLFF,NA,TRBV2,TRBJ1-4,TRBD1
TGTGCCAGCAGCGTAGAGGGACAGGGAGCCACTGAAGCTTTCTTT,CASSVEGQGATEAFF,NA,TRBV9,TRBJ1-1,TRBD1
TGTGCCAGCAAAGGGACAGGTGTTGTCTACACCTTC,CASKGTGVVYTF,once,TRBV2,TRBJ1-2,TRBD1
TGTGCCAGCAGCTTAGAGGGGGGGAATTCACCCCTCCACTTT,CASSLEGGNSPLHF,NA,TRBV7-9,TRBJ1-6,NA
TGCGCCAGCAGCCAAGAAGCGGGGGGCCGGACACATGAAAAACTGTTTTTT,CASSQEAGGRTHEKLFF,NA,TRBV4-1,TRBJ1-4,NA
TGTGCCAGCAGCGTAGGGCAGCGTCTCTCTGGAAACACCATATATTTT,CASSVGQRLSGNTIYF,NA,TRBV9,TRBJ1-3,NA
TGTGCCAGCAGTTATGGAGTAGGTCAGGGAAACACCATATATTTT,CASSYGVGQGNTIYF,NA,TRBV6-5,TRBJ1-3,NA
TGTGCCAGCAGAATAACAGGGAACACTGAAGCTTTCTTT,CASRITGNTEAFF,few,TRBV6-5,TRBJ1-1,NA
TGTGCCATCAGTGCGGGGGGGGCAGATACGCAGTATTTT,CAISAGGADTQYF,NA,TRBV10-3,TRBJ2-3,TRBD2
TGTGCCAGCAGTCAACAGAGCTCTGGAAACACCATATATTTT,CASSQQSSGNTIYF,NA,TRBV2,TRBJ1-3,NA
TGCGCCAGCAGCCCAGGGACAGCCGATCAGCCCCAGCATTTT,CASSPGTADQPQHF,NA,TRBV5-1,TRBJ1-5,TRBD1
TGCGCCAGCAGCTTTACCGGGACAGGGGTGGGGCGCGAAGAAGCTTTCTTT,CASSFTGTGVGREEAFF,NA,TRBV5-1,TRBJ1-1,TRBD1
TGTGCCAGCAGCTTACAGGGTTTTCTCTACGAGCAGTACTTC,CASSLQGFLYEQYF,NA,TRBV7-9,TRBJ2-7,NA
TGTGCCAGCAGCGCACAGGGAACTAATGAAAAACTGTTTTTT,CASSAQGTNEKLFF,NA,TRBV9,TRBJ1-4,NA
TGTGCCAGCACCTCAGGGTTCACCATATATTTT,CASTSGFTIYF,NA,TRBV2,TRBJ1-3,NA
TGTGCCAGTAGCAGCATCGACAGCCTTGAGGTTCTCGATGGCTACACCTTC,CASSSIDSLEVLDGYTF,NA,TRBV19,TRBJ1-2,NA
TGTGCCAGCAGCGTCCTAGAATCGCCGGGACAGCGAGCTGCTGGGGGCACCGGGGAGCTGTTTTTT,CASSVLESPGQRAAGGTGELFF,NA,TRBV9,TRBJ2-2,TRBD1
TGTGCCAGCAGCCAACTAGCGGGGGAGCAGTTCTTC,CASSQLAGEQFF,NA,TRBV4-2,TRBJ2-1,TRBD2
TGTGCCAGCAGCTTAGTTTGGCCCGCCACAGATACGCAGTATTTT,CASSLVWPATDTQYF,NA,TRBV13,TRBJ2-3,NA
TGTGCCACCAGCAGAGATAGGACAGGGGACCACCAAGAGACCCAGTACTTC,CATSRDRTGDHQETQYF,NA,TRBV15,TRBJ2-5,TRBD1